These T cell receptor beta chains were read from a single sample in a study of T cells in Graves' hyperthyroidism and ophthalmopathy. TCRdb analysed the multiplex PCR reads with MiXCR anew, one entry per CDR3 protein. The sample has roughly 250,000 distinct CDR3 sequences, about a sixth seen once. Sequencing was done on a sample of blood. The receptors here all came from a woman in her late teens or twenties with Graves' ophthalmopathy. Each CDR3 is given with its conserved first and last residue. D genes are given only for firm matches. Size tells how often a clone was seen (once, few, many) or the class of an expanded clone, and some rows leave it out.

clone size | D gene | J gene | V gene | CDR3 protein | CDR3 DNA
many | TRBD1 | TRBJ2-5 | TRBV6-1 | CASSNRDRGTVGTQYF | TGTGCCAGCAGTAACCGGGACAGGGGTACCGTGGGGACCCAGTACTTC
many | NA | TRBJ2-7 | TRBV13 | CASSIRDRKSSEQYF | TGTGCCAGCAGCATCCGGGACCGCAAGTCCTCCGAGCAGTACTTC
NA | NA | TRBJ2-2 | TRBV10-3 | CAISESRGELTGELFF | TGTGCCATCAGTGAGTCAAGGGGAGAACTCACCGGGGAGCTGTTTTTT
many | NA | TRBJ2-7 | TRBV28 | CASSAPGDGAYEQYF | TGTGCCAGCAGTGCCCCGGGGGACGGAGCCTACGAGCAGTACTTC
many | NA | TRBJ2-2 | TRBV7-8 | CASSLTSSGGELFF | TGTGCCAGCAGCTTAACTAGCTCCGGCGGGGAGCTGTTTTTT
NA | TRBD1 | TRBJ1-1 | TRBV24-1 | CATSDTGVGNTEAFF | TGTGCCACCAGTGATACAGGGGTGGGGAACACTGAAGCTTTCTTT
many | TRBD2 | TRBJ2-1 | TRBV6-2/TRBV6-3 | CASGTTLKAGVNNEQFF | TGTGCCAGCGGAACAACACTCAAAGCGGGAGTCAACAATGAGCAGTTCTTC
many | TRBD2 | TRBJ2-1 | TRBV27 | CASRTFGRGDSYNEQFF | TGTGCCAGCAGGACCTTTGGGCGGGGGGACTCGTACAATGAGCAGTTCTTC
NA | NA | TRBJ1-5 | TRBV20-1 | CSARRRGTRCNQPQHF | TGCAGTGCCAGACGGAGGGGGACTAGGTGCAATCAGCCCCAGCATTTT
many | NA | TRBJ2-1 | TRBV6-5 | CASSYSARSEQFF | TGTGCCAGCAGTTACTCTGCTAGGAGTGAGCAGTTCTTC
many | TRBD2 | TRBJ2-1 | TRBV3-1 | CASSQGAGVQFF | TGTGCCAGCAGCCAAGGTGCGGGGGTGCAGTTCTTC
many | NA | TRBJ1-2 | TRBV9 | CASSPRNRTNYGYTF | TGTGCCAGCAGCCCCCGTAATAGGACCAACTATGGCTACACCTTC
many | TRBD2 | TRBJ2-1 | TRBV12-3/TRBV12-4 | CASSLQWGGGYNEQFF | TGTGCCAGCAGTTTACAGTGGGGGGGTGGGTACAATGAGCAGTTCTTC
many | TRBD2 | TRBJ2-7 | TRBV7-2 | CASSSGLAERGEQYF | TGTGCCAGCAGCTCCGGACTAGCGGAGAGGGGGGAGCAGTACTTC
many | NA | TRBJ2-5 | TRBV28 | CASSLFGDQETQYF | TGTGCCAGCAGTTTATTTGGGGATCAAGAGACCCAGTACTTC
many | NA | TRBJ2-7 | TRBV12-3/TRBV12-4 | CASSNPIDSGSYEQYF | TGTGCCAGCAGCAATCCTATTGATAGCGGCTCCTACGAGCAGTACTTC
many | NA | TRBJ2-7 | TRBV18 | CASSPNQSPYEQYF | TGTGCCAGCTCACCTAACCAGTCCCCGTACGAGCAGTACTTC
NA | TRBD2 | TRBJ2-5 | TRBV6-1 | CASSPPPGLAGGRRETQYF | TGTGCCAGCAGTCCCCCCCCGGGACTAGCGGGGGGGCGGCGAGAGACCCAGTACTTC
NA | TRBD1 | TRBJ1-2 | TRBV3-1 | CASSQGDSYYGYTF | TGTGCCAGCAGCCAGGGGGACAGTTACTATGGCTACACCTTC
many | NA | TRBJ2-5 | TRBV28 | CANALAWETQYF | TGTGCCAACGCACTAGCATGGGAGACCCAGTACTTC
many | TRBD1 | TRBJ1-6 | TRBV11-2 | CASSLVQGGSPLHF | TGTGCCAGCAGCTTAGTACAGGGGGGTTCACCCCTCCACTTT
many | NA | TRBJ1-2 | TRBV7-8 | CASSLGGRDGYTF | TGTGCCAGCAGCTTAGGGGGGAGGGATGGCTACACCTTC
many | NA | TRBJ2-2 | TRBV12-3/TRBV12-4 | CASSLGDYTGELFF | TGTGCCAGCAGTTTGGGGGATTACACCGGGGAGCTGTTTTTT
many | TRBD1 | TRBJ2-5 | TRBV20-1 | CSAHRGLWGETQYF | TGCAGTGCCCACAGGGGGCTTTGGGGGGAGACCCAGTACTTC
many | NA | TRBJ2-4 | TRBV5-8 | CASSHEWGLGKNIQYF | TGTGCCAGCAGCCATGAGTGGGGCTTGGGCAAAAACATTCAGTACTTC
many | TRBD2 | TRBJ2-5 | TRBV5-5 | CASSQNSGPKETQYF | TGTGCCAGCAGCCAAAATAGCGGGCCTAAAGAGACCCAGTACTTC
many | TRBD1 | TRBJ1-2 | TRBV5-1 | CASSLGQGGIDYGYTF | TGCGCCAGCAGCTTGGGACAGGGGGGGATCGACTATGGCTACACCTTC
many | TRBD1 | TRBJ1-2 | TRBV2 | CASSDPRQGANGYTF | TGTGCCAGCAGTGACCCCCGGCAGGGGGCTAATGGCTACACCTTC
many | TRBD2 | TRBJ2-7 | TRBV7-2 | CASSRISGSAPYEQYF | TGTGCCAGCAGCCGAATTAGCGGGAGTGCCCCTTACGAGCAGTACTTC
many | NA | TRBJ1-6 | TRBV5-6 | CASSRDGDSPLHF | TGTGCCAGCAGCAGGGACGGTGATTCACCCCTCCACTTT
many | NA | TRBJ1-4 | TRBV20-1 | CSAGGRGHEKLFF | TGCAGTGCGGGGGGCAGGGGACATGAAAAACTGTTTTTT
NA | TRBD1 | TRBJ1-2 | TRBV5-6 | CASSLPGQGARGYTF | TGTGCCAGCAGCTTACCGGGACAGGGGGCTAGGGGCTACACCTTC
many | TRBD1 | TRBJ1-2 | TRBV20-1 | CSLPKSQGAYYGYTF | TGCAGTCTTCCAAAGTCACAGGGGGCCTACTATGGCTACACCTTC
many | TRBD2 | TRBJ2-1 | TRBV6-4 | CASSDSRTSGSYNEQFF | TGTGCCAGCAGTGACTCTCGGACTAGCGGGAGTTACAATGAGCAGTTCTTC
many | NA | TRBJ2-7 | TRBV4-1 | CASSFAPGGPPYEQYF | TGCGCCAGCAGCTTTGCCCCCGGGGGGCCCCCCTACGAGCAGTACTTC
many | NA | TRBJ1-5 | TRBV6-1 | CASTPQISNQPQHF | TGTGCCAGCACCCCCCAAATTAGCAATCAGCCCCAGCATTTT
few | TRBD2 | TRBJ2-1 | TRBV4-3 | CASSQGPGLAVYNEQFF | TGCGCCAGCAGCCAAGGTCCGGGACTAGCGGTCTACAATGAGCAGTTCTTC
many | TRBD2 | TRBJ2-1 | TRBV2 | CASSEGRASYNEQFF | TGTGCCAGCAGTGAGGGGAGGGCCTCCTACAATGAGCAGTTCTTC
many | NA | TRBJ2-1 | TRBV20-1 | CSASLLNEQFF | TGCAGTGCTAGCCTGCTCAATGAGCAGTTCTTC
NA | TRBD2 | TRBJ2-1 | TRBV24-1 | CATSDYGTSGREQFF | TGTGCCACCAGTGATTATGGGACTAGCGGGCGTGAGCAGTTCTTC
many | TRBD1 | TRBJ2-1 | TRBV7-6 | CASSLGTGANEQFF | TGTGCCAGCAGCTTAGGGACAGGGGCTAATGAGCAGTTCTTC
many | TRBD1 | TRBJ2-7 | TRBV3-1 | CASSPRGTAGEQYF | TGTGCCAGCAGCCCGAGAGGGACAGCCGGCGAGCAGTACTTC
many | NA | TRBJ1-2 | TRBV11-2 | CASSSTGSYTF | TGTGCCAGCAGCTCCACAGGGAGCTACACCTTC
NA | NA | TRBJ2-1 | TRBV3-1 | CASSQGAGEQFF | TGTGCCAGCAGCCAAGGCGCTGGAGAGCAGTTCTTC
many | TRBD1 | TRBJ1-2 | TRBV11-2 | CASAEDRTNYGYTF | TGTGCCAGCGCCGAGGACAGGACTAACTATGGCTACACCTTC